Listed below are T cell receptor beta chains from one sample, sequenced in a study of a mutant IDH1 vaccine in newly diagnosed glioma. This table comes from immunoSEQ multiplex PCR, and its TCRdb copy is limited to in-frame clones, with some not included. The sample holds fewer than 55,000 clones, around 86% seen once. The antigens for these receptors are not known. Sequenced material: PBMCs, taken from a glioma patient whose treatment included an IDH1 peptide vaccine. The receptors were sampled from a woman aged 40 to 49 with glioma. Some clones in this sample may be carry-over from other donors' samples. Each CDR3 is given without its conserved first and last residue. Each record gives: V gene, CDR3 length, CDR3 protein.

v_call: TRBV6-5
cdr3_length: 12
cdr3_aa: ASNYRTGQNGYT

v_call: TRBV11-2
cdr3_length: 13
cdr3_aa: ASSLGYRGTGELF

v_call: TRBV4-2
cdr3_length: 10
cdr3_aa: ASSHRGDEQF

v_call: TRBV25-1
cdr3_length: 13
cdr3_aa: ASSDRTGHGNTIY

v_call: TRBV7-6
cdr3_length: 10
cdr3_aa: ASSPPKGGYT

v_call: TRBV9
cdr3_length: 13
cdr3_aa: ASSGERPNTGELF

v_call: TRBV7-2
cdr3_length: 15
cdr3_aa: ASSLVLGALGDSPLH

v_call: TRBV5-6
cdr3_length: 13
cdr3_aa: ASSHRVSDADTQY

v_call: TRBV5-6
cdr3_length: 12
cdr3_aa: ASSLRLGTNIQY

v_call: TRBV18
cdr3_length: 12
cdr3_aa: ASSVEPRTYGYT

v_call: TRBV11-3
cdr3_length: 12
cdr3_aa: ASSPRQGSSEQY

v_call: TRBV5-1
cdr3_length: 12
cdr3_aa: ASSLEYSNSPLH

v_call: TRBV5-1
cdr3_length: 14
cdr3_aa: ASSLLAGEITDTQY

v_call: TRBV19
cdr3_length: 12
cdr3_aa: ASSITSFNNEQF

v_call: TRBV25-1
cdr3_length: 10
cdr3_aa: ASSLDRLEQF

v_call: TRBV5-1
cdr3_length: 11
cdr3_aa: ASSLAGAGGLH

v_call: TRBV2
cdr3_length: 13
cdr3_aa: ASSFSRAGENEQF

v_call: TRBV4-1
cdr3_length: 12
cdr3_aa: ASSETSGGFEQY

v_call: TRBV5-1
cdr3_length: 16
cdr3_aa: ASSSAPRGSGSRKTQY

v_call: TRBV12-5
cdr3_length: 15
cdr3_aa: ASGWGTGGLGGQPQH

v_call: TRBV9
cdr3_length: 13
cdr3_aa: ASTLAGARTDTQY

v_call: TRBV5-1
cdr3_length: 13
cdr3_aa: ASSPWTSGAGEEY

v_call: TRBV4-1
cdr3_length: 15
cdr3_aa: ASSPLTGRRGKNIQY

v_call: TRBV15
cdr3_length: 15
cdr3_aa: ATSRERVTGEDQPQH

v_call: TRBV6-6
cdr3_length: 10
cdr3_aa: ASSYGGEKLF

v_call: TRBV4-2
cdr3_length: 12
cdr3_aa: ASRQQGPEAGYT

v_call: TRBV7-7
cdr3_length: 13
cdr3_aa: ASSPFAGSNQPQH

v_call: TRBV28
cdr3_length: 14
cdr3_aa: ASSLPLDRTNTEAF

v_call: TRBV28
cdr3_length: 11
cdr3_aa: ASSLRTGTEAF

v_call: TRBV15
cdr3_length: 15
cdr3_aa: ATSGVRGGDTYNEQF

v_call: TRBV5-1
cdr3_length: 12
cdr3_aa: ASSLGTSNNEQF

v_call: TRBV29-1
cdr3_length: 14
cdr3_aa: SVGDIGASSGNTIY

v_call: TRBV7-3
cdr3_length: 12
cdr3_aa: ASSTMGGPVGYT

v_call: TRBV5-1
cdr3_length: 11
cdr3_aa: ASSLRAGGELF

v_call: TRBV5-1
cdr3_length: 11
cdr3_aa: ASSLAPPAEQF

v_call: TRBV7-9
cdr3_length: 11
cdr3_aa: ASSLDREDGYT

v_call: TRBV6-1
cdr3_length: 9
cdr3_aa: ASNWASEAF

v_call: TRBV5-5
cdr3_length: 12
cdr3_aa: ASSQWTDLRLAF

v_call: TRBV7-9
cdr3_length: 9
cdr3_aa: ASTEGTEAF

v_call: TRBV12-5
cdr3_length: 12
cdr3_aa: ASGPEEGQEKLF

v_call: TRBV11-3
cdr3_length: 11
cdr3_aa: ASSLGSMSEAF

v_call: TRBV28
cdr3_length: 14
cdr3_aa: ASTHPTGREGNTQY

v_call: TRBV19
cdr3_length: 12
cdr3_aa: ASSMTIPTDTQY

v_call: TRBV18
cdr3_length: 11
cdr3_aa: ASSAGTDYGYT

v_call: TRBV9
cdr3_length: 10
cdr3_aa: ASSGLLYGYT

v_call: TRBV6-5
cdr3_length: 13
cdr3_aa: ASRESGVNTGELF

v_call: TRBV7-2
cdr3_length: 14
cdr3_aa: ASTHLKRLAANEQF

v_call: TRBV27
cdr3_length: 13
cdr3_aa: ASTPPDGTYNEQF

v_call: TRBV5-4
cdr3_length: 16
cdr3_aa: ASSLSRLQAYLNIGYT

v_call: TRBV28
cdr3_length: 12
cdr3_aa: ASRGTEFNYGYT

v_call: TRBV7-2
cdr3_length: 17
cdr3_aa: ASSLSRGQVGGPYNEQF